The 14 T cell receptor beta chains reported below all come from one sample, sequenced in a study of blood T cell repertoires in COVID-19. TCRdb's table, derived via immunoSEQ multiplex PCR, lists solely in-frame clones and lacks some. Of approximately 180,000 clones in the sample, roughly 88% were seen once. The sample consisted of peripheral blood. The receptors were gathered from a man aged 60 to 69 with acute or convalescent COVID-19.

This chain links TRBV9 with TRBJ1-1; 7 bases are a match to TRBD1. The CDR3 is made up of 16 amino acids. Germline V gene sequence: CDR1 SGDLS, CDR2 YYNGEE. V gave up 4 bases and J gave up 1 base; unmatched junction bases: 10. CDR3 protein: CASSSRGGGTNTEAFF. The CDR3 region has the DNA TGTGCCAGCAGCTCTCGAGGGGGCGGGACGAACACTGAAGCTTTCTTT.

The chain uses TRBV7-3 and TRBJ2-1; possible D gene TRBD2, 6 bases. Germline V gene data show CDR1 as SGHTA and CDR2 as FQGTGA. V gave up 5 bases and J gave up 5 bases, with 13 bases separating them. The CDR3 extends over 14 amino acids. CDR3 region: CASSTSNIDNEQFF. CDR3 sequence (DNA): TGTGCCAGCAGCACTAGCAACATAGACAATGAGCAGTTCTTC.

CDR3 sequence: CASSLGTGGKGYTEAFF. The CDR3 DNA reads as TGTGCCAGCAGCTTGGGGACAGGGGGCAAGGGGTACACTGAAGCTTTCTTT. This rearrangement joins TRBV5-6 to TRBJ1-1; TRBD1 matches at 11 bases. Germline V gene data show CDR1 as SGHDT and CDR2 as YYEEEE. This CDR3 comprises 17 residues. J gave up 3 bases and V 0 bases, and 7 bases lay outside the gene matches.

The chain joins TRBV9 to TRBJ2-4, with 14 bases identical to TRBD2. CDR3 length equals 18 residues. Germline V gives CDR1 SGDLS, CDR2 YYNGEE. The junction had 12 bases not matched to a gene; V was cut back by 4 bases and J by 6 bases. CDR3 nucleotides: TGTGCCAGCAGCACTAATCCGGGACTAGCGGGAGAGGGAAACATTCAGTACTTC. Translated: CASSTNPGLAGEGNIQYF.

This clone was seen only once. The V call is TRBV5-5, the J call TRBJ1-5, with a tentative D call TRBD1 (5 bases). This CDR3 is 15 amino acids long. V lost 0 bases and J 6 bases, leaving 13 bases between the germline ends. Germline assignment: CDR1 SGHKS and CDR2 YYEKEE (reference sequence). The CDR3 sequence: CASSLEWGGGQPQHF. CDR3 coding DNA: TGTGCCAGCAGCTTGGAATGGGGGGGTGGTCAGCCCCAGCATTTT. The variable domain in full, with the rest retrieved from reference TRBV5-5 and TRBJ1-5, is DAGVTQSPTHLIKTRGQQVTLRCSPISGHKSVSWYQQVLGQGPQFIFQYYEKEERGRGNFPDRFSARQFPNYSSELNVNALLLGDSALYLCASSLEWGGGQPQHFGDGTRLSIL.

The CDR3 reads CASSDGTSRLAGYTF. The CDR3 DNA reads as TGCGCCAGCAGCGACGGGACAAGCAGACTTGCTGGCTACACCTTC. The V call is TRBV5-1, the J call TRBJ1-2, with a tentative D call TRBD1 (6 bases). Trimming pared 4 bases from V and 7 bases from J, leaving 20 bases between. The length of the CDR3 is 15 residues. Germline V gene sequence: CDR1 SGHRS, CDR2 YFSETQ. Using reference TRBV5-1 and TRBJ1-2 for the parts outside the CDR3, the full variable domain is KAGVTQTPRYLIKTRGQQVTLSCSPISGHRSVSWYQQTPGQGLQFLFEYFSETQRNKGNFPGRFSGRQFSNSRSEMNVSTLELGDSALYLCASSDGTSRLAGYTFGSGTRLTVV.

In DNA form, the CDR3 reads TGTGCCAGTAGTCCTCCCTTGGGGACAGGGGACTATGGCTACACCTTC. Protein: CASSPPLGTGDYGYTF. J is TRBJ1-2 and V is TRBV19; TRBD1 agrees at 10 bases. The V gene end was trimmed by 5 bases and the J gene end by 3 bases; junction bases not matched to a gene: 9. CDR1 is LNHDA and CDR2 is SQIVND in the germline V gene (reference sequence). CDR3 length equals 16 residues.

This chain connects TRBV7-8 to TRBJ2-7; weak D call: TRBD1 (6 bases). V lost 5 bases and J lost 5, with 19 bases in between. The CDR3 sequence is 15 residues long. Germline V gene data show CDR1 as SGHVS and CDR2 as FQNEAQ. CDR3 amino acids: CASSKDPVDSNEQYF. The CDR3 nucleotides are TGTGCCAGCAGCAAAGACCCCGTGGACAGCAACGAGCAGTACTTC.

The V call is TRBV7-2, the J call TRBJ2-1; 7 nucleotides match TRBD2. Germline V gene lookup returns CDR1 SGHTA and CDR2 FQGNSA. The length of the CDR3 is 12 residues. Trimming removed 4 bases from V and 9 bases from J; junction bases left unmatched: 3. The CDR3 region has the DNA TGTGCCAGCAGCTGGGGGGGTGCTGAGCAGTTCTTC. Protein: CASSWGGAEQFF.

The rearrangement links TRBV12-5 to TRBJ1-1, with 7 positions matching TRBD1. Germline assignment: CDR1 LGHNT and CDR2 FRNRAP. J was trimmed by 1 base and V by 0 bases; bases with no gene match: 8. The CDR3 covers 17 residues. The CDR3 DNA sequence: TGTGCTAGTGGTTTGGTGGGGCAGGGGGGAGCGAACACTGAAGCTTTCTTT. Its protein product is CASGLVGQGGANTEAFF.

The V and J genes are TRBV28 and TRBJ2-1; 7 nucleotides line up with TRBD2. Germline V CDR1 and CDR2: MDHEN, SYDVKM. The CDR3 loop spans 13 amino acids. V shed 6 bases and J 1 base; nucleotides not matched to a gene: 0. In DNA form, the CDR3 reads TGTGCCAGCAGGCGGGGGTCCTACAATGAGCAGTTCTTC. Translated: CASRRGSYNEQFF.

This rearrangement joins TRBV5-6 to TRBJ2-1; 10 bases map to TRBD2. The CDR3 sequence is 16 residues long. Germline values: CDR1 SGHDT, CDR2 YYEEEE. J was trimmed by 0 bases and V by 4 bases; bases with no gene match: 4. The CDR3 DNA reads TGTGCCAGCAGCCGACTAGCGGGTAGCTCCTACAATGAGCAGTTCTTC. Its translation: CASSRLAGSSYNEQFF.

V gene TRBV28 combines with J gene TRBJ1-5; perhaps TRBD1 as D (6 bases). V gave up 4 bases and J gave up 5 bases, with 15 bases separating them. Germline CDR1 is MDHEN and CDR2 is SYDVKM. This CDR3 is built from 15 residues. The DNA of the CDR3 is TGTGCCAGCAGTTGGCGGCAGGGGAGGGATCAGCCCCAGCATTTT. Residues: CASSWRQGRDQPQHF.

This chain uses TRBV28 with TRBJ1-4; 9 bases align to TRBD1. Germline V CDR1 and CDR2: MDHEN, SYDVKM. V lost 2 bases and J lost 7; bases outside the gene matches: 8. This CDR3 has 16 amino acids. The CDR3 is CASSLTGTGTREKLFF. The CDR3 nucleotides read TGTGCCAGCAGTTTAACCGGGACAGGGACCCGTGAAAAACTGTTTTTT.